This TCR beta chain appears in the sequencing data of a study of blood T cell repertoires in COVID-19. Study information: COVID-19 samples from acute and convalescent phases originated in the United States, Italy and Spain. Sources were T cells, B-cell-depleted T cells, or PBMCs; the material itself was cDNA or gDNA.

CDR1 and CDR2 (germline): MDHEN, SYDVKM. V was clipped by 3 bases and J by 0 bases, with 18 bases between them. The CDR3 covers 17 residues. Authors' data handling: Nucleated cell number was recorded as an estimate derived from reference gene primer amplification. Repertoires were generated with immunoSEQ multiplex PCR, while TCRdb's copy carries only in-frame clones and drops some. That table gives V, J and clone size, and the DNA gave D and trimming. The table has 150,000 to 200,000 clones, around 83% seen once. The sample comprised peripheral blood. The chain joins TRBV28 to TRBJ2-7, with TRBD1 as a possible D gene (7 bases). This sequence was found in a human donor in a cohort sampled during active COVID-19. CDR3 sequence: CASSFVQGGVASYEQYF. The CDR3 DNA sequence: TGTGCCAGCAGTTTTGTCCAGGGGGGTGTCGCCTCCTACGAGCAGTACTTC.